One sample yielded the 12 T cell receptor beta chains listed below, sequenced in a study of T cells after yellow fever vaccination. TCRdb itself ran the 5' RACE reads through MiXCR, one entry per CDR3 protein. The table shows 200,000 to 300,000 distinct CDR3 sequences, with under 15% occurring only once. Sequencing was performed on CD4+ T cells sorted from PBMCs, taken 45 days after the yellow fever booster vaccination. The receptor source for this set is a man aged 25 to 40 who received the YFV17D yellow fever vaccine.

This clonotype was detected only a few times. The rearrangement links TRBV5-4 to TRBJ1-4; D is possibly TRBD1 (6 bases). V shed 0 bases and J shed 8 bases, with 11 bases lying between them. Germline-derived CDR1 and CDR2 are SGHNT and YYREEE (reference sequence). The CDR3 has 14 residues. CDR3 sequence: CASSLGQVEEKLFF. CDR3 coding DNA: TGTGCCAGCAGCTTGGGACAGGTCGAGGAAAAACTGTTTTTT. Based on the CDR3 plus reference TRBV5-4 and TRBJ1-4, the full variable domain is ETGVTQSPTHLIKTRGQQVTLRCSSQSGHNTVSWYQQALGQGPQFIFQYYREEENGRGNFPPRFSGLQFPNYSSELNVNALELDDSALYLCASSLGQVEEKLFFGSGTQLSVL.

This chain links TRBV24-1 with TRBJ2-5; 7 bases map to TRBD1. The CDR3 totals 17 residues. Germline CDR1 KGHDR, CDR2 SFDVKD. Unmatched junction bases numbered 11, after V lost 0 bases and J lost 5 bases. CDR3 protein: CATSDLGARGSGETQYF. The CDR3 nucleotides are TGTGCCACCAGTGATTTGGGCGCCAGGGGGTCGGGGGAGACCCAGTACTTC.

This clonotype was seen more than once but under ten times. The chain joins TRBV20-1 to TRBJ2-1; 8 bases map to TRBD1. The CDR3 spans 15 residues. Germline values: CDR1 DFQATT, CDR2 SNEGSKA (reference sequence). V lost 3 bases to trimming and J lost 5 bases; unmatched junction nucleotides: 9. CDR3 loop: CSARVADRVHNEQFF. The CDR3 coding sequence is TGCAGTGCTAGGGTAGCGGACAGGGTCCACAATGAGCAGTTCTTC.

This clonotype was seen more than once but under ten times. The genes are TRBV7-6 and TRBJ1-5; a possible D gene is TRBD1 (5 bases). Germline V gene sequence: CDR1 SGHVS, CDR2 FNYEAQ. The CDR3 contains 17 residues. Between the trimmed V and J ends, which lost 2 bases and 4 bases, there was a span of 18 bases. The chain's CDR3 is CASSLLRDQGSNQPQHF. The CDR3 DNA follows: TGTGCCAGCAGCTTACTAAGGGATCAGGGAAGTAATCAGCCCCAGCATTTT.

This clonotype appeared a few times. The chain couples TRBV12-3 or TRBV12-4 to TRBJ2-5; D is ambiguous. This CDR3 has 13 amino acids. With 3 bases removed from V and 5 bases from J, the gap between germline ends came to 10 bases. The CDR3 nucleotides are TGTGCCAGCAGTTTCGGTGGCGACGAGACCCAGTACTTC. This encodes CASSFGGDETQYF.

This clonotype came up a few times. This chain links TRBV6-1 with TRBJ2-7, with 7 bases identical to TRBD1. From germline, CDR1 is MNHNS and CDR2 SASEGT. The CDR3 is 15 residues long. The junction had 11 bases not matched to a gene; V was cut back by 5 bases and J by 4 bases. The CDR3 DNA is TGTGCCAGCAGTCCCTCTGGAACAGGGGCTTACGAGCAGTACTTC. Encoded protein: CASSPSGTGAYEQYF.

This clonotype was seen a handful of times. The J gene is TRBJ2-3, the V gene TRBV5-1; D unresolved. V gave up 4 bases and J gave up 5 bases, with 8 bases separating them. CDR1 SGHRS and CDR2 YFSETQ come from the germline V gene. The CDR3 runs to 12 residues. CDR3 bases: TGCGCCAGCAGCCCCGAAGTAGATACGCAGTATTTT. This encodes CASSPEVDTQYF.

V gene TRBV5-1 combines with J gene TRBJ2-3; D ambiguous. Germline CDR1 and CDR2: SGHRS and YFSETQ. Trimming took off 0 bases at V and 3 bases at J, with 14 bases between the two ends. The CDR3 extends over 16 amino acids. CDR3 nucleotide sequence: TGCGCCAGCAGCTTGGGGTCTACCGCGATTACAGATACGCAGTATTTT. This translates into CASSLGSTAITDTQYF.

This chain uses TRBV3-1 with TRBJ2-5; the D call may be TRBD1 or TRBD2 (5 bases each). The CDR3 is 17 residues long. Per germline, CDR1 LGHDT and CDR2 YNNKEL (reference sequence). Trimming left V 4 bases short and J 4 bases short, with 22 bases between. DNA for the CDR3: TGTGCCAGCAGCCCGGGACCTGGGATCGGATGGGGAGAGACCCAGTACTTC. Protein product: CASSPGPGIGWGETQYF.

This clonotype was found a few times. The CDR3 DNA reads TGTGCCAGCTCACCGTCCGATACCCGGATGCAGTATTTT. It translates to CASSPSDTRMQYF. The chain carries TRBV18 and TRBJ2-3; D gene ambiguous. V was cut by 3 bases and J by 11 bases, with 15 bases left in between. This CDR3 spans 13 amino acids. CDR1 and CDR2 (germline): KGHSH, LQKENI.

V gene TRBV20-1 combines with J gene TRBJ1-1; a weak D match, TRBD1 (6 bases). V gave up 5 bases and J gave up 0 bases, with 10 bases separating them. Germline V gene data show CDR1 as DFQATT and CDR2 as SNEGSKA (reference sequence). The CDR3 contains 13 residues. The CDR3 is CSAGRQVNTEAFF. In nucleotides, the CDR3 is TGCAGTGCTGGCAGACAGGTGAACACTGAAGCTTTCTTT.

This clonotype has a handful of counts. The V call is TRBV12-3 or TRBV12-4, the J call TRBJ2-1, with TRBD1 as a possible D gene (5 bases). This CDR3 contains 14 residues. V lost 8 bases to trimming and J lost 2 bases, with 13 bases between them. The CDR3 is CASAGYLTYNEQFF. The CDR3, as DNA: TGTGCCAGCGCAGGGTACCTAACCTACAATGAGCAGTTCTTC.